This T cell receptor beta chain was recorded in a study of human T cells and chemical hapten exposure. Study-wide results and caveats: Relative to controls, expanded TCRs formed significantly more large CDR3 similarity clusters.

Separate cDNA molecules received unique molecular identifiers, which the library attached to them. Authors' processing steps: Samples ranged from about 20,000 to 700,000 TCRs, with a median of approximately 96,000. In TCRdb, the RACE reads were re-called with MiXCR into one record per CDR3 protein. These V and J calls derive from TCRdb rather than the authors' analysis. The data hold 150,000 to 200,000 distinct CDR3 sequences, with approximately 29% observed a single time. Germline CDR1 KGHSY, CDR2 FQNENV. After removal of 2 bases from V and 7 bases from J, the junction contained 9 bases not matched to a gene. This CDR3 has 16 amino acids. Time point meaning: pre-sensitization, week 0. The treatment here: therapeutic diphenylcyclopropenone sensitization with weekly scalp DPC. Unfractionated whole blood yielded total RNA. As for this clonotype: Its target is unknown.

This sequence originates from a woman aged 25 to 45 with alopecia areata. Some clones in this sample may be carry-over from other donors' samples. The input for sequencing was whole blood, taken in connection with sensitization to the hapten diphenylcyclopropenone (DPC). The chain recombines TRBV16 with TRBJ1-5; 9 nucleotides agree with TRBD1. CDR3 in DNA: TGTGCCAGCAGCCAACTGACAGGGGGATTGGGGCAGCCCCAGCATTTT. This gives the protein CASSQLTGGLGQPQHF.